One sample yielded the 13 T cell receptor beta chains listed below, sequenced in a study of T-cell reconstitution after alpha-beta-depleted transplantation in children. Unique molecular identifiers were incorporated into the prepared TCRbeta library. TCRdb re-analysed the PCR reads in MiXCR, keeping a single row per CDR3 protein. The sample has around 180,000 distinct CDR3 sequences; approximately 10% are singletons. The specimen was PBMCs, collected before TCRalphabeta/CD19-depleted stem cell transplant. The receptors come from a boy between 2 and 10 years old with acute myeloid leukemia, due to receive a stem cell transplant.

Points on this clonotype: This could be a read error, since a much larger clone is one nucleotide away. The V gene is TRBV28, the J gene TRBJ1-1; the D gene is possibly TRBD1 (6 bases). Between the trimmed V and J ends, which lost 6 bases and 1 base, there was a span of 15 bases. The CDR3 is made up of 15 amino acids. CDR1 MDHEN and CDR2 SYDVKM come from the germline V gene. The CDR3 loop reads CASRPGGAGNTEAFF. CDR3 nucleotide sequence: TGTGCCAGCAGACCCGGGGGGGCCGGGAACACTGAAGCTTTCTTT.

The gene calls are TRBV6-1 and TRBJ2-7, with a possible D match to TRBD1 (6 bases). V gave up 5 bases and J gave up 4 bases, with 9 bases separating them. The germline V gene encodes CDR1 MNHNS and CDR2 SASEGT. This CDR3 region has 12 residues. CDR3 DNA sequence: TGTGCCAGCAGTACAGGGATTTACGAGCAGTACGTC. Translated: CASSTGIYEQYV.

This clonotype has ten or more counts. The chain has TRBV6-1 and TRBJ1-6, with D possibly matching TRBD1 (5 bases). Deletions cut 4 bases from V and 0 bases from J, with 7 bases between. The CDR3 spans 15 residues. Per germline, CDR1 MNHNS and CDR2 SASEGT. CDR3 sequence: CASSAQGSYNSPLHF. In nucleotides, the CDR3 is TGTGCCAGCAGTGCCCAGGGCTCCTATAATTCACCCCTCCACTTT.

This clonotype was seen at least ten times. CDR3 residues: CSAQIDAGGAYNEQFF. For the CDR3, the DNA is TGCAGTGCCCAAATCGACGCCGGGGGTGCGTACAATGAGCAGTTCTTC. The V and J genes are TRBV20-1 and TRBJ2-1; maybe TRBD2 (6 bases). The CDR3 sequence is 16 residues long. Germline CDR1 DFQATT, CDR2 SNEGSKA (reference sequence). V shed 6 bases and J shed 4 bases, with 22 bases lying between them.

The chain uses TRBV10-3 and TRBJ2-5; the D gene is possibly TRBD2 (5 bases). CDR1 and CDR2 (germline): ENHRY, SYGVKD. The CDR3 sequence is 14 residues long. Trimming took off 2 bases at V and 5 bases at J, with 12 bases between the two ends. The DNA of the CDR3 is TGTGCCATCAGTGAGGGTGGGAGTGGGGAGACCCAGTACTTC. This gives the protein CAISEGGSGETQYF.

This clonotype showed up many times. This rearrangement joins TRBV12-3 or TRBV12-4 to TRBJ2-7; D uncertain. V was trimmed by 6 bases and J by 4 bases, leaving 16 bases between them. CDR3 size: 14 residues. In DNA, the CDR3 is TGTGCCAGCAGCCGAACCGACGGGTGGTACGAGCAGTACTTC. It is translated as CASSRTDGWYEQYF.

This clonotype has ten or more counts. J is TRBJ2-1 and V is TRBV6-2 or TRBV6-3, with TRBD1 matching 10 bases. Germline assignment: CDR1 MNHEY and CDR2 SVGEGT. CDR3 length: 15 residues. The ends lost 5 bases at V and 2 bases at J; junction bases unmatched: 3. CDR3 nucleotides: TGTGCCAGCAGTCGGACAGGGGGTACCTACAATGAGCAGTTCTTC. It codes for CASSRTGGTYNEQFF.

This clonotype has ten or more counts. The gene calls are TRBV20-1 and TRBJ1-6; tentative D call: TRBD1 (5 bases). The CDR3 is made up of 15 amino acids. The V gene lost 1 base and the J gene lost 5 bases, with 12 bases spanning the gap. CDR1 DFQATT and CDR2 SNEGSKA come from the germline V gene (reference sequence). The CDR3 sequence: CSARGAIRDNSPLHF. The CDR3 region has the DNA TGCAGTGCTAGAGGCGCTATCAGGGATAATTCACCCCTCCACTTT.

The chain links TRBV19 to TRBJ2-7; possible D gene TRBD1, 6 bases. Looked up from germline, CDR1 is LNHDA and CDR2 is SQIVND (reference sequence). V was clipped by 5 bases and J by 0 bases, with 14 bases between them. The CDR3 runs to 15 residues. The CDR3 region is CASSSDRLSSYEQYF. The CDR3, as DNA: TGTGCCAGTAGTTCGGACAGACTTAGCTCCTACGAGCAGTACTTC.

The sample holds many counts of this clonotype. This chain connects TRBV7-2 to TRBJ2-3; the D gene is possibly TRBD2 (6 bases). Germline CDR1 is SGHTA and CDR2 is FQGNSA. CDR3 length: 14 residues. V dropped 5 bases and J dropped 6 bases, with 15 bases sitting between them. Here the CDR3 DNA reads TGTGCCAGCAGCCTGGGACTCTCAGGGGATACGCAGTATTTT. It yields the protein CASSLGLSGDTQYF.

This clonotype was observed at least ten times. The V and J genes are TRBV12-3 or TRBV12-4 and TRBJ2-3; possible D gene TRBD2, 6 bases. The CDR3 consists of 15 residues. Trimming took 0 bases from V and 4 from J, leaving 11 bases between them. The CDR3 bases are TGTGCCAGCAGTTTAGCGGGGAGGAGCCCAGATACGCAGTATTTT. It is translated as CASSLAGRSPDTQYF.

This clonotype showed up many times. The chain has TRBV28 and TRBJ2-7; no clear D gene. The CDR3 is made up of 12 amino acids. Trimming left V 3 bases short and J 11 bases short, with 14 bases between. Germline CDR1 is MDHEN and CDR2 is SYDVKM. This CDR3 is CASSFPGPPKYV. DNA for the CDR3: TGTGCCAGCAGTTTCCCCGGACCGCCGAAGTACGTC.

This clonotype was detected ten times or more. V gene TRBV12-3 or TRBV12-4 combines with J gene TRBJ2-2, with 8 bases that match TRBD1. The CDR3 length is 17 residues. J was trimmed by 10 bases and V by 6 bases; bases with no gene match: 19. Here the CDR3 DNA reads TGTGCCAGCAGGATTTTTGCTTCGGACAGGGCCGGAGAGGAGCTGTTTTTT. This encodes CASRIFASDRAGEELFF.